This TCR beta chain was captured in a study of cytomegalovirus exposure and HLA in healthy donors. Study-wide results and caveats: When a later analysis was performed, an Asian-associated ancestry cluster reportedly had fewer N-insertions than the roughly 700-donor mean.

Trimming cost V 2 bases and J 4 bases, with 9 bases left between them. The length of the CDR3 is 15 residues. Germline V gives CDR1 MNHNS, CDR2 SASEGT. The PCR employed 60 Vbeta primers together with 13 Jbeta primers. Assay: immunoSEQ multiplex PCR; the TCRdb copy retains only in-frame clones and omits some. The repertoire holds around 100,000 clones, with roughly three fifths as singletons. Comments on this clone: Its target is unknown.

The genes are TRBV6-1 and TRBJ1-6; D unclear. This TCR was recovered from a man younger than 40 in good health and CMV-seropositive. Sequences were obtained from PBMCs. The CDR3 sequence: CASSEPTDYNSPLHF. DNA for the CDR3: TGTGCCAGCAGTGAACCTACCGATTATAATTCACCCCTCCACTTT.